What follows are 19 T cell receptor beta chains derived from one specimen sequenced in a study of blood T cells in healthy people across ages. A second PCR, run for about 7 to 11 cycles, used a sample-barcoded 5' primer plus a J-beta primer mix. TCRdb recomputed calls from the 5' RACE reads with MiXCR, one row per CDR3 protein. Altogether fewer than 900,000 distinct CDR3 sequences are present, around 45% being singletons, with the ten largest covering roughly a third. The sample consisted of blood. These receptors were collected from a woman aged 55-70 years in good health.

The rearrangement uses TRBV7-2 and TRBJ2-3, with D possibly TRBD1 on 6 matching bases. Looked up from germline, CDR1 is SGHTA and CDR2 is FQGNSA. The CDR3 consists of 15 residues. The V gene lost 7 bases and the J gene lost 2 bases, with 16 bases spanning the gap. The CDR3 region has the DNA TGTGCCAGCACCTCCCAGACAGGAACCACAGATACGCAGTATTTT. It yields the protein CASTSQTGTTDTQYF.

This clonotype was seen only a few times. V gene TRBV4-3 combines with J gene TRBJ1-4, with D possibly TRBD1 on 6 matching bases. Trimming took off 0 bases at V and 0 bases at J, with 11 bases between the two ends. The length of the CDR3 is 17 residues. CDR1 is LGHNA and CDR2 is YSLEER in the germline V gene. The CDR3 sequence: CASSQEPPGATNEKLFF. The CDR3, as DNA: TGCGCCAGCAGCCAAGAGCCTCCAGGGGCAACTAATGAAAAACTGTTTTTT.

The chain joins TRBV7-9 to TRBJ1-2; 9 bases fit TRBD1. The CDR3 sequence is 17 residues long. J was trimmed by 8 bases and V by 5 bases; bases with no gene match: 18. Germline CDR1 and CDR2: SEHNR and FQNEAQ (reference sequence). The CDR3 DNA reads TGTGCCAGCAGCCGAAGAAGGACTGGGACAGGGCCTTCCGGCTACACCTTC. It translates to CASSRRRTGTGPSGYTF.

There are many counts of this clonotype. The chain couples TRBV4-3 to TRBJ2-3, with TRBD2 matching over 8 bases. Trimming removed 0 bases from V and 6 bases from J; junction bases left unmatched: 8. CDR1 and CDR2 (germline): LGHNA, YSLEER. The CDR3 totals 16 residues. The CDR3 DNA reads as TGCGCCAGCAGCCAAGATTTACCGGGAGGGAGGGATACGCAGTATTTT. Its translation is CASSQDLPGGRDTQYF.

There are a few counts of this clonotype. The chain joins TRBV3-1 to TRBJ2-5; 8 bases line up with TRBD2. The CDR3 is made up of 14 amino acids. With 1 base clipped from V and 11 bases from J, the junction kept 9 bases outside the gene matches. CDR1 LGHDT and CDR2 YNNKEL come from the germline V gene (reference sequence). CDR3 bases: TGTGCCAGCAGCCAAGTTAGCGGGATTGGCGGGCAGTACTTC. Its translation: CASSQVSGIGGQYF.

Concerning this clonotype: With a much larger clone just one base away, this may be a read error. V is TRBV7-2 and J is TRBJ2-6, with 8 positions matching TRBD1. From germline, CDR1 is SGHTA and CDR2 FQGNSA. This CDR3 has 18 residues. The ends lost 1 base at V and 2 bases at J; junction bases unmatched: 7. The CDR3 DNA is TGTGCCAGCAGCTTAGTAGGGACAGGCCGCGCTGGGGCCAACGTCCTGACTTTC. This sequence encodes CASSLVGTGRAGANVLTF.

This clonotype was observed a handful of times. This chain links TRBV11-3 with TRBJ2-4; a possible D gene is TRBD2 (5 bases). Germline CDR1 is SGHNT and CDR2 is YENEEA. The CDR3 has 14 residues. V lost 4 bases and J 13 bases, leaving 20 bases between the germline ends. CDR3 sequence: CASSSFEEPWEQYF. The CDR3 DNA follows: TGTGCCAGCAGCTCCTTCGAGGAGCCGTGGGAGCAGTACTTC.

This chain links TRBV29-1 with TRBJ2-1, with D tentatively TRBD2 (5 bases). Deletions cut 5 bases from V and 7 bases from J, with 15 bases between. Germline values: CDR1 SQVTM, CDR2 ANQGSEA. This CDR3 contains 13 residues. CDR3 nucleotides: TGCAGCGTTAGAGTAGGCACTAGGAATGAGCAGTTCTTC. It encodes CSVRVGTRNEQFF.

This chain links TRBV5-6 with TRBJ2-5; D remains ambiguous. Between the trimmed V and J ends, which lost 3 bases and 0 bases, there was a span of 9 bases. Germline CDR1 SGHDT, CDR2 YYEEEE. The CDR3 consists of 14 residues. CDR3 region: CASSYLPYQETQYF. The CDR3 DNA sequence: TGTGCCAGCAGCTACCTTCCCTACCAAGAGACCCAGTACTTC.

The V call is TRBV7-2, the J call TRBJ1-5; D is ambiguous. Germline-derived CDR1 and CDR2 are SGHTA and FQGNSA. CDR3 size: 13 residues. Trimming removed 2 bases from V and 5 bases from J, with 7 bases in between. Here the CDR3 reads CASSLQRDQPQHF. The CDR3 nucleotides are TGTGCCAGCAGCTTACAACGGGATCAGCCCCAGCATTTT.

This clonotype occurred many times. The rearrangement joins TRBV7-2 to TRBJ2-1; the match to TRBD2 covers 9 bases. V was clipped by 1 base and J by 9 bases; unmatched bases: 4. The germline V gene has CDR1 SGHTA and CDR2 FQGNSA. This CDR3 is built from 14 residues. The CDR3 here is CASSLGGTSTEQFF. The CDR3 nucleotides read TGTGCCAGCAGCTTAGGGGGGACTAGCACTGAGCAGTTCTTC.

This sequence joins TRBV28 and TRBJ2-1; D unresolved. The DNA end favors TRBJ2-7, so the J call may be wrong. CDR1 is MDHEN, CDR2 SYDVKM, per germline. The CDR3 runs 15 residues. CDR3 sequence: CASSFSNARTYEQYF. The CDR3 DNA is TGTGCCAGCAGTTTTAGCAACGCGCGGACCTACGAGCAGTACTTC.

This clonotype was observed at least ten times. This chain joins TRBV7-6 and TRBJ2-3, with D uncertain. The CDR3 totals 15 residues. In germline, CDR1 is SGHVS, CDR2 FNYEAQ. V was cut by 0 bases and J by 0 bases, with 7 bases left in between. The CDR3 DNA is TGTGCCAGCAGCTTAGCGCCTACTAGCACAGATACGCAGTATTTT. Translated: CASSLAPTSTDTQYF.

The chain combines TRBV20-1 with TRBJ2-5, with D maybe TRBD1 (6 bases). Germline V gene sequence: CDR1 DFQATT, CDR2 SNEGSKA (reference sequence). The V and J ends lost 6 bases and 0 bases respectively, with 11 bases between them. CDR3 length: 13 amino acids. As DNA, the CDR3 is TGCAGTGCCAATGGACAGTACCAAGAGACCCAGTACTTC. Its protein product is CSANGQYQETQYF.

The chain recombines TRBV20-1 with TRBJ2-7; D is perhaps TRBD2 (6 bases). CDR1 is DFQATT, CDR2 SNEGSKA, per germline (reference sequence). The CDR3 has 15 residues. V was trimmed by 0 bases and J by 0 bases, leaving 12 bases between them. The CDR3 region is CSARDPGAVSYEQYF. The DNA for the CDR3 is TGCAGTGCTAGAGATCCGGGAGCGGTCTCCTACGAGCAGTACTTC.

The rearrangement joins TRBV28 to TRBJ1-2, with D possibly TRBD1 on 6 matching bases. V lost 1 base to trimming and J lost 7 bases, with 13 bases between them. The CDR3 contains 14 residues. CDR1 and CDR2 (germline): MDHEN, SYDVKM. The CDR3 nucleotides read TGTGCCAGCAGTTTATTAGCGGGGGCGCGTGGCTACACCTTC. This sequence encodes CASSLLAGARGYTF.

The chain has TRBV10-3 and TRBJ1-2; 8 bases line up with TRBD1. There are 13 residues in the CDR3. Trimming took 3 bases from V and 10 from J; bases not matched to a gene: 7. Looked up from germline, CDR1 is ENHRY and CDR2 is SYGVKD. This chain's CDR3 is CAISEQIRGLYTF. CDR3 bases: TGTGCCATCAGTGAACAAATCAGGGGGCTCTACACCTTC.

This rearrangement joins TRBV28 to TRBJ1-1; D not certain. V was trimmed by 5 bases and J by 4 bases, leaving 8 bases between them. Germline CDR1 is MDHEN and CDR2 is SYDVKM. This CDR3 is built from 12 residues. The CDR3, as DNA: TGTGCCAGCAGTCCTAAGATCACTGAAGCTTTCTTT. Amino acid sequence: CASSPKITEAFF.

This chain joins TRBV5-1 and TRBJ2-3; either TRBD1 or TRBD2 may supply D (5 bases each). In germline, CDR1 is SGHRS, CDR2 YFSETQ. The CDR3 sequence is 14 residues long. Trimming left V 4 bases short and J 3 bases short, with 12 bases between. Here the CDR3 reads CASSVSWGTDTQYF. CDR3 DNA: TGCGCCAGCAGCGTGAGCTGGGGGACAGATACGCAGTATTTT.